These 8 T cell receptor beta chains were sequenced from one sample in a study of cytomegalovirus exposure and HLA in healthy donors (dated by TCRdb to about 2017). To prepare the library, the immunoSEQ multiplex PCR assay was applied. For the multiplex PCR, a mixture combining 60 forward primers for TCR Vbeta segments and 13 reverse primers for TCR Jbeta segments was used. TCRdb carries this immuneACCESS record with in-frame sequences only. Its versions omit some clonotypes, under half of them owing to an unresolved V gene in the studies checked, with the rest unexplained. The table of this sample itemizes over 45,000 clones. The ten largest clones capture approximately 2.1% of the sample. Sequences were obtained from PBMCs. These receptors were collected from a woman aged 18-35 years in good health and CMV-seronegative.

This chain joins TRBV7-2 and TRBJ1-6; TRBD1 aligns across 10 bases. The V segment lost 0 bases and the J segment 15 bases; nucleotides outside the gene matches: 2. The CDR3 totals 13 residues. The germline V gene encodes CDR1 SGHTA and CDR2 FQGNSA. The CDR3 loop reads CASSLAGTGDLHF. CDR3 nucleotides: TGTGCCAGCAGCTTAGCCGGGACAGGGGACCTCCACTTT.

The rearrangement joins TRBV28 to TRBJ1-5; the match to TRBD1 covers 7 bases. V shed 4 bases, J shed 6 bases, and the junction held 6 bases outside the gene matches. The CDR3 has 14 residues. Germline loops: CDR1 MDHEN, CDR2 SYDVKM. The CDR3 DNA reads TGTGCCAGCAGTTCGACAGGGCTTAGTCAGCCCCAGCATTTT. Translation: CASSSTGLSQPQHF.

The chain couples TRBV7-8 to TRBJ2-7, with D uncertain. CDR1 is SGHVS, CDR2 FQNEAQ, per germline. Between the trimmed V and J ends, which lost 5 bases and 7 bases, there was a span of 9 bases. CDR3 length equals 11 residues. The CDR3: CASSTRKEQYF. In nucleotides, the CDR3 is TGTGCCAGCAGCACACGAAAAGAGCAGTACTTC. The entire variable domain, with the rest obtained from reference TRBV7-8 and TRBJ2-7, is as follows: GAGVSQSPRYKVAKRGQDVALRCDPISGHVSLFWYQQALGQGPEFLTYFQNEAQLDKSGLPSDRFFAERPEGSVSTLKIQRTQQEDSAVYLCASSTRKEQYFGPGTRLTVT.

With respect to this clone: A junction boundary mismatches the germline segment, possibly from a read error. The J gene is TRBJ1-4, the V gene TRBV2; 8 bases are shared with TRBD1. Germline-derived CDR1 and CDR2 are SNHLY and FYNNEI. CDR3 length equals 14 residues. The CDR3 DNA is TGTGCCAGCAGTCGGACAGGGACTAACGAAAAACTGTTTTTT. This gives the protein CASSRTGTNEKLFF.

CDR3 in amino acids: CASSEQGAGANVLTF. Written as DNA, the CDR3 is TGTGCCAGCAGTGAACAGGGGGCTGGGGCCAACGTCCTGACTTTC. The rearrangement links TRBV6-1 to TRBJ2-6; 7 bases line up with TRBD1. CDR1 and CDR2 (germline): MNHNS, SASEGT. The CDR3 has 15 amino acids. V dropped 2 bases and J dropped 2; count of bases not matched to a gene: 0.

The V gene is TRBV27, the J gene TRBJ1-5, with D possibly TRBD1 on 5 matching bases. CDR1 and CDR2 from the germline V gene are MNHEY and SMNVEV (reference sequence). Trimming left V 0 bases short and J 5 bases short, with 8 bases between. This CDR3 has 14 amino acids. CDR3 in amino acids: CASSLSGGYQPQHF. DNA of the CDR3: TGTGCCAGCAGTTTATCGGGGGGATATCAGCCCCAGCATTTT.

This chain uses TRBV5-4 with TRBJ2-2; D possibly corresponds to TRBD1 (5 bases). The CDR3 contains 15 residues. V gave up 5 bases and J gave up 5 bases, with 16 bases separating them. Germline lookup yields CDR1 SGHNT and CDR2 YYREEE (reference sequence). CDR3 loop: CASSIDSRTTGELFF. In DNA form, the CDR3 reads TGTGCCAGCAGTATCGACAGTCGGACAACCGGGGAGCTGTTTTTT.

The V gene is TRBV5-6, the J gene TRBJ2-7; maybe TRBD2 (5 bases). Germline-derived CDR1 and CDR2 are SGHDT and YYEEEE. Trimming removed 4 bases at V and 1 base at J, with 12 bases between. The CDR3 spans 14 residues. The CDR3 DNA reads as TGTGCCAGCAGCCGGACTGGGGTTTCCTACGAGCAGTACTTC. As protein: CASSRTGVSYEQYF.